Shown below are 5 T cell receptor beta chains from a single sample sequenced in a study of T-cell memory formation after mild COVID-19 (dated by TCRdb to the early 2020s). Libraries came from 5' RACE. Sequencing instrument: Illumina NovaSeq 6000. The raw public reads went through TCRdb reprocessing: fastp at Q25, MiXCR clone calling, in-frame beta chains kept. Each entry merges the rows of one CDR3 protein and shows their most common DNA and genes. The table for this sample lists fewer than 500,000 distinct CDR3 sequences; approximately 23% of them were counted only once. The top ten hold roughly an eighth of the sample. Input material: PBMCs or a T cell subset sorted from them (not recorded which). The origin of the receptors is an adult woman who had mild COVID-19 (a few samples of this study predate the infection). The sample titles of this study are shuffled in the database, so cell type and time point are left out; the donor was told from shared clones.

This clonotype appeared many times. The genes are TRBV18 and TRBJ1-1, with no clear D. This CDR3 is built from 15 residues. The germline gives CDR1 KGHSH, CDR2 LQKENI. V lost 1 base and J lost 1, with 10 bases in between. The CDR3 reads CASSPRPRGNTEAFF. Written as DNA, the CDR3 is TGTGCCAGCTCACCACGGCCCCGGGGGAACACTGAAGCTTTCTTT.

This clonotype was observed a handful of times. Written as DNA, the CDR3 is TGTGCCACCAGCAGGACCCGAACCACTGAAGCTTTCTTT. Translation: CATSRTRTTEAFF. This sequence joins TRBV15 and TRBJ1-1; D ambiguous. V dropped 3 bases and J dropped 4 bases, with 9 bases sitting between them. The length of the CDR3 is 13 residues. Germline V gene lookup returns CDR1 LNHNV and CDR2 YYDKDF (reference sequence).

This clonotype was seen only a few times. The rearrangement links TRBV24-1 to TRBJ2-2, with D tentatively TRBD1 (6 bases). Trimming left V 0 bases short and J 1 base short, with 8 bases between. The CDR3 extends over 16 amino acids. Looked up from germline, CDR1 is KGHDR and CDR2 is SFDVKD. CDR3 protein: CATSDLGGLNTGELFF. The CDR3 region has the DNA TGTGCCACCAGTGATTTGGGGGGCCTGAACACCGGGGAGCTGTTTTTT.

A word on this clonotype: The junction does not match germline at one end; this may be a read error. The J gene is TRBJ2-5, the V gene TRBV5-1; D remains ambiguous. The CDR3 length is 12 residues. Germline lookup yields CDR1 SGHRS and CDR2 YFSETQ. In DNA, the CDR3 is TGCGCCAGCAGCTTGGGGCGCGAGACCCATTACTTC. It codes for CASSLGRETHYF.

The rearrangement links TRBV12-3 or TRBV12-4 to TRBJ1-2, with D perhaps matching TRBD1 (6 bases). V dropped 7 bases and J dropped 8 bases, with 17 bases sitting between them. CDR3 length equals 13 residues. This CDR3 reads CASNKKGGGGYTF. In DNA form, the CDR3 reads TGTGCCAGCAACAAAAAAGGGGGTGGAGGCTACACCTTC.